These 14 T cell receptor beta chains share one sample of origin, sequenced in a study of graft-versus-host responses after intestinal transplantation. Using immunoSEQ multiplex PCR, the repertoire was profiled, and TCRdb retains in-frame clones only, with some absent. The table includes under 100,000 clones, 85% to 95% detected once. No antigen is known for these receptors. The sequencing here drew on unstimulated CD8+ T cells sorted from spleen or lymph node cells, taken before transplant. The receptors come from a human donor who was the organ donor for an intestinal transplant.

The V call is TRBV9, the J call TRBJ1-2, with D possibly matching TRBD1 (5 bases). This CDR3 is 14 amino acids long. Trimming cost V 2 bases and J 0 bases, with 8 bases left between them. Germline assignment: CDR1 SGDLS and CDR2 YYNGEE. CDR3 in amino acids: CASSVTEANYGYTF. The CDR3 DNA sequence: TGTGCCAGCAGCGTGACAGAAGCTAACTATGGCTACACCTTC.

This sequence joins TRBV11-3 and TRBJ1-5; D is ambiguous. The germline gives CDR1 SGHNT, CDR2 YENEEA. The V end was cut by 7 bases, the J end by 4 bases, with 20 bases between. The CDR3 length is 16 residues. In nucleotides, the CDR3 is TGTGCCAGCACCCCCTCTAGGAGTTGGAGGAATCAGCCCCAGCATTTT. It is translated as CASTPSRSWRNQPQHF.

The CDR3 DNA is TGCGCCAGCAGCCTAAGGACAGGACTCTACGAGCAGTACTTC. Translation: CASSLRTGLYEQYF. The chain uses TRBV4-3 and TRBJ2-7; 7 bases fit TRBD1. Germline loops: CDR1 LGHNA, CDR2 YSLEER. Germline trimming cut 4 bases from V and 3 bases from J; bases unmatched to any gene: 6. This CDR3 spans 14 amino acids.

The chain has TRBV4-2 and TRBJ1-5; 7 bases match TRBD1. Germline assignment: CDR1 LGHNA and CDR2 YNFKEQ. The CDR3 covers 15 residues. V shed 4 bases and J 3 bases; nucleotides not matched to a gene: 6. This CDR3 is CASSPTGLTNQPQHF. DNA of the CDR3: TGTGCCAGCAGCCCGACAGGGTTGACCAATCAGCCCCAGCATTTT.

The chain recombines TRBV4-1 with TRBJ1-1, with D maybe TRBD1 (5 bases). Looked up from germline, CDR1 is MGHRA and CDR2 is YSYEKL. The CDR3 totals 14 residues. Trimming left V 6 bases short and J 3 bases short, with 14 bases between. The CDR3 protein is CASRLSVGDTEAFF. The CDR3, as DNA: TGCGCCAGCAGGCTGAGTGTAGGGGACACTGAAGCTTTCTTT.

The chain joins TRBV11-2 to TRBJ1-2, with a possible D match to TRBD1 (5 bases). Trimming shortened V by 1 base and J by 7 bases, and 7 bases separated the two germline ends. This CDR3 region has 12 residues. CDR1 is SGHAT, CDR2 FQNNGV, per germline. The CDR3 spells CASSLGGFGYTF. In nucleotides, the CDR3 is TGTGCCAGCAGCTTAGGGGGCTTTGGCTACACCTTC.

This clone was counted a few times. The gene calls are TRBV6-4 and TRBJ1-1; no firm D call. V dropped 3 bases and J dropped 4 bases, with 9 bases sitting between them. Germline V gene data show CDR1 as MRHNA and CDR2 as SNTAGT. The CDR3 consists of 13 residues. For the CDR3, the DNA is TGTGCCAGCAGTGAGATGGCGGGCACTGAAGCTTTCTTT. Amino acid sequence: CASSEMAGTEAFF.

This clone was counted a few times. V gene TRBV19 combines with J gene TRBJ1-6, with no clear D. The V end was cut by 3 bases, the J end by 10 bases, with 13 bases between. From germline, CDR1 is LNHDA and CDR2 SQIVND (reference sequence). The CDR3 contains 14 residues. The CDR3 DNA reads as TGTGCCAGTAGTATGGCCCCCCTACAGTCACCCCTCCACTTT. Encoded protein: CASSMAPLQSPLHF.

The gene calls are TRBV6-5 and TRBJ2-5; maybe TRBD2 (5 bases). Germline values: CDR1 MNHEY, CDR2 SVGAGI. This CDR3 contains 13 residues. With 8 bases removed from V and 3 bases from J, the gap between germline ends came to 13 bases. The CDR3 DNA is TGTGCCAGCCCCGGCCCTAGCAAAGAGACCCAGTACTTC. It yields the protein CASPGPSKETQYF.

The V and J genes are TRBV5-6 and TRBJ2-7, with 9 bases lining up with TRBD1. The ends lost 4 bases at V and 7 bases at J; junction bases unmatched: 6. This CDR3 spans 13 amino acids. In germline, CDR1 is SGHDT, CDR2 YYEEEE. CDR3 in amino acids: CASSRPTGGEQYF. CDR3 in DNA: TGTGCCAGCAGCCGCCCGACAGGGGGAGAGCAGTACTTC.

The chain couples TRBV29-1 to TRBJ1-2, with TRBD1 identical over 7 bases. The V gene's germline CDR1 is SQVTM and CDR2 ANQGSEA. The junction had 1 base not matched to a gene; V was cut back by 3 bases and J by 3 bases. This CDR3 is built from 12 residues. The CDR3 DNA reads as TGCAGCGTTGACAGGGGGTACTATGGCTACACCTTC. The encoded protein is CSVDRGYYGYTF.

The V call is TRBV6-6, the J call TRBJ2-3; a weak D match, TRBD2 (6 bases). The germline gives CDR1 MNHNY, CDR2 SVGAGI (reference sequence). V was trimmed by 0 bases and J by 1 base, leaving 8 bases between them. The CDR3 sequence is 15 residues long. CDR3 coding DNA: TGTGCCAGCAGTTACTCGGCTAGCGGCACAGATACGCAGTATTTT. Translated, it gives CASSYSASGTDTQYF.

The chain recombines TRBV4-3 with TRBJ1-1, with a tentative D call TRBD1 (6 bases). Trimming took off 2 bases at V and 0 bases at J, with 16 bases between the two ends. CDR3 length: 17 amino acids. The germline V gene encodes CDR1 LGHNA and CDR2 YSLEER. The CDR3 sequence is CASSQILQGRLNTEAFF. As DNA, the CDR3 is TGCGCCAGCAGCCAAATACTACAGGGACGGTTGAACACTGAAGCTTTCTTT.

The chain is built from TRBV28 and TRBJ1-5, with TRBD1 matching 10 bases. J gave up 6 bases and V 11 bases, and 4 bases lay outside the gene matches. There are 12 residues in the CDR3. The V gene's germline CDR1 is MDHEN and CDR2 SYDVKM. In DNA form, the CDR3 reads TGTGCCGGAAGACAGGGGGCTCAGCCCCAGCATTTT. Translating it yields CAGRQGAQPQHF.